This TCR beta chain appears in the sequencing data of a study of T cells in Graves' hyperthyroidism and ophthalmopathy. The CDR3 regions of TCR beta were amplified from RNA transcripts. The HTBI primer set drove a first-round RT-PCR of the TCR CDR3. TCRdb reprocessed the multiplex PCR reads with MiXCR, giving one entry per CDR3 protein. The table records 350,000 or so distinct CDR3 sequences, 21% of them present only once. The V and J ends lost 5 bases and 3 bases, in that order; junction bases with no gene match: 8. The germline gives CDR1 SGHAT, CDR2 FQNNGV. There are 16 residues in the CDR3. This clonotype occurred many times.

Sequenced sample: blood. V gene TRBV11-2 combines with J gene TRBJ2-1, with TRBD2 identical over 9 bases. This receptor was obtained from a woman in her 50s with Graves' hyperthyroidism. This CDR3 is CASSNLLAGFYNEQFF. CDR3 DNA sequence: TGTGCCAGCAGCAATCTTCTAGCGGGGTTCTACAATGAGCAGTTCTTC.